A single sample gave rise to the 11 T cell receptor beta chains below, sequenced in a study of shared clonotypes between healthy human individuals. Assay: immunoSEQ multiplex PCR; the TCRdb copy retains only in-frame clones and omits some. The sample has approximately 2,000,000 clones; just under 95% are singletons. Sequenced material: naive CD4+ T cells from PBMCs. Described subset: CD45RA+ positively selected. These receptors all stem from a man aged 18 to 30 in good health. Some clones in this sample may be carry-over from other donors' samples.

The V and J genes are TRBV5-6 and TRBJ2-7; the D gene is possibly TRBD1 (5 bases). The CDR3 is 13 residues long. Trimming cost V 3 bases and J 4 bases, with 11 bases left between them. Per germline, CDR1 SGHDT and CDR2 YYEEEE. The DNA for the CDR3 is TGTGCCAGCAGCTCTTTGGGGCTGTACGAGCAGTACTTC. Translated, it gives CASSSLGLYEQYF.

About this clone itself: Different DNA sequences within this sample yield the same CDR3. The V gene is TRBV9, the J gene TRBJ2-2; TRBD2 might be the D (5 bases). Germline lookup yields CDR1 SGDLS and CDR2 YYNGEE. V was cut by 2 bases and J by 4 bases, with 6 bases left in between. This CDR3 is built from 13 residues. The CDR3 nucleotides read TGTGCCAGCAGCGTCGCGGGCACCGGGGAGCTGTTTTTT. Its translation is CASSVAGTGELFF.

V gene TRBV29-1 combines with J gene TRBJ1-2; possible D gene TRBD1, 5 bases. Germline loops: CDR1 SQVTM, CDR2 ANQGSEA. CDR3 length: 12 amino acids. V lost 6 bases to trimming and J lost 2 bases, with 10 bases between them. The CDR3 DNA sequence: TGCAGCGTCGGCAGGGCCAACTATGGCTACACCTTC. Translated, it gives CSVGRANYGYTF.

Of note for this clone: This sample includes further DNA sequences coding for the same CDR3. The genes are TRBV7-3 and TRBJ1-1; no reliable D call. The CDR3 contains 14 residues. V lost 2 bases to trimming and J lost 4 bases, with 11 bases between them. In germline, CDR1 is SGHTA, CDR2 FQGTGA. The CDR3, as DNA: TGTGCCAGCAGCTTAGGCGTCTCAGGCACTGAAGCTTTCTTT. Translating it yields CASSLGVSGTEAFF.

The chain links TRBV11-2 to TRBJ2-7; no definite D call. The CDR3 loop spans 15 amino acids. Germline V gene lookup returns CDR1 SGHAT and CDR2 FQNNGV. V was cut by 6 bases and J by 6 bases, with 21 bases left in between. In DNA form, the CDR3 reads TGTGCCAGCAGTTACGACCGGTTGATAGTTGGCGAGCAGTACTTC. Translated, it gives CASSYDRLIVGEQYF.

The chain combines TRBV4-1 with TRBJ2-3; 9 bases fit TRBD2. Germline V gene data show CDR1 as MGHRA and CDR2 as YSYEKL. The CDR3 runs 18 residues. With V trimmed by 2 bases and J by 2 bases, 11 bases remained unmatched. The DNA of the CDR3 is TGCGCCAGCAGCCAACTACTAGCGGGCCCTTACGTCACAGATACGCAGTATTTT. It yields the protein CASSQLLAGPYVTDTQYF.

This clone has more than one count but fewer than ten. The CDR3 reads CASSLAGITEAFF. CDR3 DNA: TGTGCCAGCAGCTTGGCAGGGATCACTGAAGCTTTCTTT. The rearrangement joins TRBV11-3 to TRBJ1-1; D might be TRBD1 (5 bases). CDR1 is SGHNT, CDR2 YENEEA, per germline. The CDR3 is 13 residues long. V lost 3 bases and J lost 4, with 9 bases in between.

This rearrangement joins TRBV13 to TRBJ2-7; 8 bases agree with TRBD1. The germline V gene has CDR1 PRHDT and CDR2 FYEKMQ (reference sequence). With V trimmed by 4 bases and J by 5 bases, 10 bases remained unmatched. This CDR3 contains 15 residues. Written as DNA, the CDR3 is TGTGCCAGCAGCTCTACCCGGGACAGGTTCGACGAGCAGTACTTC. It specifies CASSSTRDRFDEQYF.

The chain carries TRBV5-1 and TRBJ1-1, with TRBD1 matching 9 bases. Germline CDR1 is SGHRS and CDR2 is YFSETQ. The CDR3 covers 14 residues. The junction had 7 bases not matched to a gene; V was cut back by 6 bases and J by 4 bases. The CDR3, as DNA: TGCGCCAGCAACTCCGGGACAGGGCTCACTGAAGCTTTCTTT. This gives the protein CASNSGTGLTEAFF.

Here the CDR3 reads CASSSLVVRGGLGTEAFF. The CDR3 region has the DNA TGTGCCAGCAGTTCCCTGGTGGTTCGGGGTGGATTGGGCACTGAAGCTTTCTTT. V gene TRBV27 combines with J gene TRBJ1-1; D gene uncertain. V was clipped by 4 bases and J by 4 bases, with 25 bases between them. Per the germline V gene, CDR1 is MNHEY and CDR2 is SMNVEV (reference sequence). The length of the CDR3 is 18 residues.

The V and J genes are TRBV6-1 and TRBJ1-3, with 7 nucleotides matching TRBD1. The CDR3 extends over 14 amino acids. Germline V gene data show CDR1 as MNHNS and CDR2 as SASEGT. Trimming took 6 bases from V and 2 from J; bases not matched to a gene: 4. The CDR3 DNA sequence: TGTGCCAGCAGGCACAGGGGAGCTGGAAACACCATATATTTT. Translated, it gives CASRHRGAGNTIYF.